The 31 T cell receptor beta chains presented below share a single source sample, sequenced in a study of blood T cell repertoires in COVID-19. TCRdb's copy holds only in-frame clones and misses some; the assay was immunoSEQ multiplex PCR. The sample records 50,000 or so clones, around 79% being singletons. Sequenced: peripheral blood. Source of these receptors: a human donor with active or convalescent COVID-19. The donor label of this sample is uncertain.

The chain carries TRBV5-5 and TRBJ1-3; no firm D call. Trimming stripped 2 bases from V and 3 bases from J, with 9 bases between. Germline-derived CDR1 and CDR2 are SGHKS and YYEKEE (reference sequence). The CDR3 is 14 amino acids. The CDR3 DNA reads TGTGCCAGCAGCTTAGTAACCGGTGGAAACACCATATATTTT. This translates into CASSLVTGGNTIYF.

This rearrangement joins TRBV6-5 to TRBJ2-5; a weak D match, TRBD1 (6 bases). The CDR3 sequence is 15 residues long. Germline values: CDR1 MNHEY, CDR2 SVGAGI. V was trimmed by 7 bases and J by 5 bases, leaving 20 bases between them. The CDR3 here is CASTRPGTNGETQYF. As DNA, the CDR3 is TGTGCCAGCACTCGACCCGGGACAAATGGGGAGACCCAGTACTTC.

This clone was seen once. V gene TRBV5-4 combines with J gene TRBJ2-7; no firm D call. CDR3 length equals 16 residues. Germline assignment: CDR1 SGHNT and CDR2 YYREEE (reference sequence). V lost 4 bases, J lost 2 bases, and 19 bases lay in between. The CDR3 protein is CASSAQAGGTPYEQYF. As DNA, the CDR3 is TGTGCCAGCAGCGCCCAAGCTGGCGGCACCCCCTACGAGCAGTACTTC.

This clone has a single count. V gene TRBV7-8 combines with J gene TRBJ1-6; 7 bases are a match to TRBD1. Germline V CDR1 and CDR2: SGHVS, FQNEAQ. V lost 5 bases, J lost 7 bases, and 14 bases stayed unmatched. The CDR3 consists of 17 residues. The CDR3 DNA is TGTGCCAGCAGCCCTACCACCGCGACAGGGTCAAATTCACCCCTCCACTTT. It translates to CASSPTTATGSNSPLHF.

The V and J genes are TRBV9 and TRBJ2-3, with D uncertain. From germline, CDR1 is SGDLS and CDR2 YYNGEE. The CDR3 totals 14 residues. Trimming shortened V by 4 bases and J by 3 bases, and 12 bases separated the two germline ends. CDR3 region: CASSPRTGTDTQYF. In DNA form, the CDR3 reads TGTGCCAGCAGCCCCCGAACCGGGACAGATACGCAGTATTTT.

The J gene is TRBJ2-3, the V gene TRBV24-1; unclear D gene. The CDR3 has 15 residues. V was shortened by 4 bases and J by 4 bases, with 14 bases between the two germline ends. From germline, CDR1 is KGHDR and CDR2 SFDVKD. The CDR3 sequence: CATSEPDKLADTQYF. The CDR3 bases are TGTGCCACCAGTGAACCTGACAAGCTCGCAGATACGCAGTATTTT.

This chain uses TRBV6-4 with TRBJ2-5, with 8 bases identical to TRBD1. The CDR3 is 13 residues long. V shed 10 bases, J shed 5 bases, and the junction held 9 bases outside the gene matches. Germline assignment: CDR1 MRHNA and CDR2 SNTAGT. The CDR3 region is CATDRQGLETQYF. As DNA, the CDR3 is TGTGCCACCGATAGACAGGGGCTCGAGACCCAGTACTTC.

This chain joins TRBV6-5 and TRBJ1-3; D not certain. Looked up from germline, CDR1 is MNHEY and CDR2 is SVGAGI. Trimming cost V 2 bases and J 2 bases, with 4 bases left between them. The CDR3 runs 13 residues. The CDR3: CASSYPPGNTIYF. CDR3 nucleotides: TGTGCCAGCAGTTACCCTCCTGGAAACACCATATATTTT.

J is TRBJ1-1 and V is TRBV4-3; perhaps TRBD1 as D (5 bases). V was trimmed by 0 bases and J by 12 bases, leaving 14 bases between them. There are 13 residues in the CDR3. Germline lookup yields CDR1 LGHNA and CDR2 YSLEER. CDR3 amino acids: CASSQDRRQSPFF. Here the CDR3 DNA reads TGCGCCAGCAGCCAAGATAGGAGACAGTCACCTTTCTTT.

This chain links TRBV4-3 with TRBJ1-2; D may be TRBD1 (5 bases). V lost 0 bases to trimming and J lost 8 bases, with 16 bases between them. CDR3 length: 15 residues. Germline-derived CDR1 and CDR2 are LGHNA and YSLEER. CDR3 sequence: CASSQEKEGRRGYTF. CDR3 sequence (DNA): TGCGCCAGCAGCCAAGAAAAGGAGGGGAGGAGAGGCTACACCTTC.

The CDR3 DNA sequence: TGTGCCAGCAGACCGGAAGAGACCCAGTACTTC. Translated: CASRPEETQYF. V gene TRBV2 combines with J gene TRBJ2-5; no reliable D call. The V end was cut by 6 bases, the J end by 3 bases, with 5 bases between. Looked up from germline, CDR1 is SNHLY and CDR2 is FYNNEI. The CDR3 sequence is 11 residues long.

CDR3 sequence: CAISELGAKGTDTQYF. The CDR3 nucleotides are TGTGCCATCAGTGAGTTGGGGGCAAAGGGCACAGATACGCAGTATTTT. The chain recombines TRBV10-3 with TRBJ2-3; D might be TRBD1 (6 bases). The CDR3 contains 16 residues. V lost 1 base to trimming and J lost 1 base, with 12 bases between them. Germline assignment: CDR1 ENHRY and CDR2 SYGVKD.

The chain combines TRBV9 with TRBJ1-5; 10 bases agree with TRBD1. The V segment lost 3 bases and the J segment 3 bases; nucleotides outside the gene matches: 3. Germline values: CDR1 SGDLS, CDR2 YYNGEE. This CDR3 has 15 residues. The DNA for the CDR3 is TGTGCCAGCAGCGGACAGGGGGCAGTCAATCAGCCCCAGCATTTT. Translation: CASSGQGAVNQPQHF.

Note on this clone: The germline gene is not matched at one end of the junction; a read error may be the cause. This sequence joins TRBV4-2 and TRBJ2-5; 11 bases agree with TRBD2. Per germline, CDR1 LGHNA and CDR2 YNFKEQ. This CDR3 comprises 15 residues. The CDR3 DNA follows: TGTGCCAGCGGCCAAACTAGCGGGAGCCAAGAGACCCAGTACTTC. This translates into CASGQTSGSQETQYF.

The chain couples TRBV15 to TRBJ2-1, with D perhaps TRBD2 (5 bases). Germline assignment: CDR1 LNHNV and CDR2 YYDKDF (reference sequence). The CDR3 extends over 17 amino acids. Trimming shortened V by 5 bases and J by 8 bases, and 25 bases separated the two germline ends. CDR3 bases: TGTGCCACCAGCGGTACTAGTTCGGCTATGATCAATTATGAGCAGTTCTTC. Amino acid sequence: CATSGTSSAMINYEQFF.

This clone was found a few times. The CDR3 DNA reads as TGCGCCAGCAGCCTCGAGCCGGGACTAGCGCCCCAAGAGACCCAGTACTTC. Protein: CASSLEPGLAPQETQYF. The chain links TRBV4-3 to TRBJ2-5; 10 bases are shared with TRBD2. With 4 bases clipped from V and 1 base from J, the junction kept 9 bases outside the gene matches. CDR1 is LGHNA, CDR2 YSLEER, per germline. This CDR3 comprises 17 residues.

This chain uses TRBV2 with TRBJ1-5; 9 nucleotides agree with TRBD1. The CDR3 consists of 15 residues. J was trimmed by 2 bases and V by 7 bases; bases with no gene match: 6. Germline assignment: CDR1 SNHLY and CDR2 FYNNEI. The chain's CDR3 is CASTTGGARNQPQHF. CDR3 coding DNA: TGTGCCAGCACCACAGGGGGCGCGCGCAATCAGCCCCAGCATTTT.

The CDR3 DNA reads TGTGCCAGTAGCTCCGGGGCAGGGGGAACTGAAAAACTGTTTTTT. Protein product: CASSSGAGGTEKLFF. The chain combines TRBV19 with TRBJ1-4, with TRBD1 matching over 7 bases. Germline CDR1 is LNHDA and CDR2 is SQIVND (reference sequence). The V segment lost 6 bases and the J segment 7 bases; nucleotides outside the gene matches: 11. The CDR3 consists of 15 residues. The variable domain in full, completed from reference TRBV19 and TRBJ1-4, reads DGGITQSPKYLFRKEGQNVTLSCEQNLNHDAMYWYRQDPGQGLRLIYYSQIVNDFQKGDIAEGYSVSREKKESFPLTVTSAQKNPTAFYLCASSSGAGGTEKLFFGSGTQLSVL.

This clone was counted a single time. V usage is TRBV14 and J usage is TRBJ2-1; the D gene is possibly TRBD2 (8 bases). V was trimmed by 0 bases and J by 2 bases, leaving 17 bases between them. The CDR3 is 18 amino acids. Per the germline V gene, CDR1 is SGHDN and CDR2 is FVKESK. CDR3 DNA sequence: TGTGCCAGCAGCCAAGAAGTTAGCGGGACAGTCACCTACAATGAGCAGTTCTTC. Amino acids: CASSQEVSGTVTYNEQFF.

The rearrangement uses TRBV4-1 and TRBJ2-1, with 8 bases aligning to TRBD1. The germline V gene has CDR1 MGHRA and CDR2 YSYEKL. The CDR3 is made up of 17 amino acids. V lost 0 bases to trimming and J lost 6 bases; unmatched junction nucleotides: 10. CDR3 in amino acids: CASSQDPPGGFINEQFF. The CDR3 nucleotides are TGCGCCAGCAGCCAAGATCCCCCAGGGGGCTTCATCAATGAGCAGTTCTTC.

This chain links TRBV29-1 with TRBJ1-1, with D possibly matching TRBD1 (6 bases). Germline lookup yields CDR1 SQVTM and CDR2 ANQGSEA. Trimming removed 4 bases from V and 4 bases from J, with 22 bases in between. The CDR3 has 16 amino acids. CDR3 sequence reads: CSVGGSGGAWGTEAFF. CDR3 bases: TGCAGCGTTGGTGGTTCCGGGGGGGCCTGGGGCACTGAAGCTTTCTTT.

V is TRBV19 and J is TRBJ2-1; TRBD2 matches at 9 bases. Germline CDR1 and CDR2: LNHDA and SQIVND (reference sequence). CDR3 size: 15 residues. V gave up 4 bases and J gave up 2 bases; unmatched junction bases: 3. The CDR3: CASSNSGRTYNEQFF. The DNA for the CDR3 is TGTGCCAGTAGTAATAGCGGGAGAACCTACAATGAGCAGTTCTTC. Full variable domain (outside the CDR3, taken from reference TRBV19 and TRBJ2-1): DGGITQSPKYLFRKEGQNVTLSCEQNLNHDAMYWYRQDPGQGLRLIYYSQIVNDFQKGDIAEGYSVSREKKESFPLTVTSAQKNPTAFYLCASSNSGRTYNEQFFGPGTRLTVL.

The chain couples TRBV18 to TRBJ1-2; D is uncertain. V was trimmed by 4 bases and J by 6 bases, leaving 12 bases between them. The CDR3 loop spans 13 amino acids. From germline, CDR1 is KGHSH and CDR2 LQKENI. The CDR3 reads CASSRSRSDGYTF. The CDR3 DNA reads TGTGCCAGCTCACGATCTCGGTCGGATGGCTACACCTTC.

The CDR3 region has the DNA TGTGCCAGCAGAACCTCACAGGGGGCCACTGAAGCTTTCTTT. This gives the protein CASRTSQGATEAFF. The chain has TRBV28 and TRBJ1-1; 9 nucleotides match TRBD1. Per germline, CDR1 MDHEN and CDR2 SYDVKM. The V segment lost 6 bases and the J segment 4 bases; nucleotides outside the gene matches: 6. This CDR3 is built from 14 residues.

The genes are TRBV6-5 and TRBJ1-3, with D unresolved. CDR3 length: 15 amino acids. Germline CDR1 reads MNHEY; CDR2 reads SVGAGI. V was shortened by 8 bases and J by 0 bases, with 14 bases between the two germline ends. The CDR3 nucleotides read TGTGCCAGCCGCCGAGCCGTTTCCTCTGGAAACACCATATATTTT. Translation gives CASRRAVSSGNTIYF.

The rearrangement uses TRBV5-4 and TRBJ2-3; D perhaps matches TRBD1 (5 bases). V was cut by 0 bases and J by 1 base, with 12 bases left in between. Per germline, CDR1 SGHNT and CDR2 YYREEE (reference sequence). This CDR3 has 16 residues. CDR3 in amino acids: CASSLVLAGRTDTQYF. CDR3 in DNA: TGTGCCAGCAGCTTGGTTTTGGCAGGGCGCACAGATACGCAGTATTTT. Complete variable domain (other parts from reference TRBV5-4 and TRBJ2-3): ETGVTQSPTHLIKTRGQQVTLRCSSQSGHNTVSWYQQALGQGPQFIFQYYREEENGRGNFPPRFSGLQFPNYSSELNVNALELDDSALYLCASSLVLAGRTDTQYFGPGTRLTVL.

The gene calls are TRBV4-3 and TRBJ1-5, with 9 nucleotides matching TRBD1. Germline V CDR1 and CDR2: LGHNA, YSLEER. The V gene end was trimmed by 2 bases and the J gene end by 2 bases; junction bases not matched to a gene: 4. This CDR3 is built from 16 residues. In DNA, the CDR3 is TGCGCCAGCAGCCAATTTACAGGGGGCGGCAATCAGCCCCAGCATTTT. Translating gives CASSQFTGGGNQPQHF.

The CDR3 nucleotides are TGTGCCAGCAGCCAAGATAGCAGCAGCTCCTACAATGAGCAGTTCTTC. Amino acids: CASSQDSSSSYNEQFF. The chain has TRBV3-1 (or the pseudogene TRBV3-2) and TRBJ2-1, with unresolved D. V was clipped by 0 bases and J by 0 bases, with 9 bases between them. The CDR3 sequence is 16 residues long. Germline CDR1 LGHDT, CDR2 YNNKEL (reference sequence).

This chain links TRBV28 with TRBJ2-2; D is perhaps TRBD2 (6 bases). The germline V gene has CDR1 MDHEN and CDR2 SYDVKM. The CDR3 totals 14 residues. Trimming left V 7 bases short and J 4 bases short, with 13 bases between. CDR3: CASKEGQVTGELFF. The CDR3 DNA follows: TGTGCCAGCAAGGAGGGCCAGGTCACCGGGGAGCTGTTTTTT.

This clone came up a few times. V and J are TRBV24-1 and TRBJ2-7, with 7 bases aligning to TRBD1. V lost 9 bases and J lost 5; bases outside the gene matches: 9. From germline, CDR1 is KGHDR and CDR2 SFDVKD. This CDR3 is built from 13 residues. The CDR3 here is CATGAGQDHEQYF. DNA for the CDR3: TGTGCCACCGGGGCCGGACAGGATCACGAGCAGTACTTC.

This sequence joins TRBV5-1 and TRBJ2-3; D call uncertain. This CDR3 region has 14 residues. Germline V gene sequence: CDR1 SGHRS, CDR2 YFSETQ. The V and J ends lost 3 bases and 1 base respectively, with 9 bases between them. CDR3 loop: CASSSKSGTDTQYF. The CDR3 coding sequence is TGCGCCAGCAGCTCGAAGAGCGGCACAGATACGCAGTATTTT.